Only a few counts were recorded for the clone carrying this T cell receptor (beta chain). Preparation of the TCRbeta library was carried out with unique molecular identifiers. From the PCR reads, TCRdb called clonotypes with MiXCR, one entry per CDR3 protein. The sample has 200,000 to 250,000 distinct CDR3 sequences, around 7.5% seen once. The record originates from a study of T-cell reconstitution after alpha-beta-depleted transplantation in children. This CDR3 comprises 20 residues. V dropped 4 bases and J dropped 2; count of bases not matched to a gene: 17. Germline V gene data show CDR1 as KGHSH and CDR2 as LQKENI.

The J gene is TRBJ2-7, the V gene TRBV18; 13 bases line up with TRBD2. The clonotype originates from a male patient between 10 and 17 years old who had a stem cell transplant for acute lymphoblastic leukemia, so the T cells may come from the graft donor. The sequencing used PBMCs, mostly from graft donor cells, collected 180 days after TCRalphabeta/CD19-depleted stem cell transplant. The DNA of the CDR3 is TGTGCCAGCTCACAGCTACCGGGACTAGCGGGAACCCTAACCACCTACGAGCAGTACTTC. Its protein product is CASSQLPGLAGTLTTYEQYF.